This T cell receptor beta chain was sequenced in a study of Tregs in tolerant kidney transplant recipients. Recipients received nonmyeloablative bone marrow transplants from related graft donors, with transient mixed chimerism. As regards this clone: The antigen remains undetermined.

The CDR3 is 16 residues long. CDR1 SEHNR and CDR2 FQNEAQ come from the germline V gene (reference sequence). V lost 4 bases and J lost 3; bases outside the gene matches: 9. TCRdb's table, derived via immunoSEQ multiplex PCR, lists solely in-frame clones and lacks some. Of roughly 64,000 clones in the sample, more than 75% were seen once. Study results and caveats: This study did not directly address biological reproducibility.

The TCR was taken from a human patient who received a combined kidney and bone marrow transplant. These T cells may partly come from the graft donor. The chain employs TRBV7-9 and TRBJ2-1; 7 bases map to TRBD2. Sample: CD4+ T cells from blood (PBMCs), taken 6 months after the transplant. In DNA, the CDR3 is TGTGCCAGCAGCTGGTGGTTGCGGGAGCTCTACAATGAGCAGTTCTTC. It yields the protein CASSWWLRELYNEQFF.